A selection of T cell receptor beta chains follows, all from one sample in a study of shared clonotypes between healthy human individuals. Generated by immunoSEQ multiplex PCR, the TCRdb table keeps only in-frame clones and is missing some. The sample holds about 2.5 million clones, 85% to 95% seen once. Source material: naive CD4+ T cells from PBMCs. These receptors originate from a man younger than 35 in good health. Some clones in this sample may be carry-over from other donors' samples. CDR3s include the opening cysteine and the closing phenylalanine or tryptophan.

v_call: TRBV19
cdr3_aa: CASSSTRTDTQYF

v_call: TRBV7-9
cdr3_aa: CASSLFGGRQTEAFF

v_call: TRBV7-8
cdr3_aa: CASSLKGNTIYF

v_call: TRBV18
cdr3_aa: CASSQSRDSLNYGYTF

v_call: TRBV19
cdr3_aa: CASSTRDRGPSGSTGELFF

v_call: TRBV7-6
cdr3_aa: CASSLSPGQGLFMNTEAFF

v_call: TRBV28
cdr3_aa: CASSSYVLRTGGEQYF

v_call: TRBV14
cdr3_aa: CASSVDPGSSYNEQFF

v_call: TRBV19
cdr3_aa: CASSSLAGGFYNEQFF

v_call: TRBV30
cdr3_aa: CAWSRNTIYF

v_call: TRBV7-2
cdr3_aa: CASSATSGKETQYF

v_call: TRBV12-5
cdr3_aa: CASAAVGGTPKMGYGYTF

v_call: TRBV25-1
cdr3_aa: CASAGLAGPTGELFF

v_call: TRBV7-6
cdr3_aa: CASSRGGTGGNGELFF

v_call: TRBV7-9
cdr3_aa: CASSLVPLYEQYF

v_call: TRBV6-6
cdr3_aa: CASSLRQPNEQFF

v_call: TRBV7-9
cdr3_aa: CASRAGTGSPLQETQYF

v_call: TRBV4-1
cdr3_aa: CASSLTANYGYTF

v_call: TRBV18
cdr3_aa: CASSPPETGELFF

v_call: TRBV28
cdr3_aa: CASSRGQGARGYTF

v_call: TRBV7-9
cdr3_aa: CASSLEGLAGSNTGELFF

v_call: TRBV11-3
cdr3_aa: CASSLWTAPGTQYF

v_call: TRBV28
cdr3_aa: CAIQGGLSGNTIYF

v_call: TRBV19
cdr3_aa: CASPTFSGNTIYF

v_call: TRBV5-4
cdr3_aa: CASSLRTSGRFGYEQYF

v_call: TRBV7-8
cdr3_aa: CASSPAGSSYNEQFF